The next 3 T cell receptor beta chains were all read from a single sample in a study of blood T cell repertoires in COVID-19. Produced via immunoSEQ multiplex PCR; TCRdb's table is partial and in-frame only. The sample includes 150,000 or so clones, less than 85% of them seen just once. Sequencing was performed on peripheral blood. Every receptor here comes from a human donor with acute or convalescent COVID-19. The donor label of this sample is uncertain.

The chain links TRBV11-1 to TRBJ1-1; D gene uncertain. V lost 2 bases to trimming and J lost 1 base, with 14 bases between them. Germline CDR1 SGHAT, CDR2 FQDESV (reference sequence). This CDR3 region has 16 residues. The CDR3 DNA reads TGTGCCAGCAGCTTAATACCTTTCAGCGCGAACACTGAAGCTTTCTTT. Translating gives CASSLIPFSANTEAFF.

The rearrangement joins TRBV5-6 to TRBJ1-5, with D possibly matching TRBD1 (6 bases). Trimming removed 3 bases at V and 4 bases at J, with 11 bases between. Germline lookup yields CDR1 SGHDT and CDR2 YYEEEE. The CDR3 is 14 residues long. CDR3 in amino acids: CASSSRGGNQPQHF. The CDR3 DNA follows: TGTGCCAGCAGCTCCAGGGGAGGGAATCAGCCCCAGCATTTT.

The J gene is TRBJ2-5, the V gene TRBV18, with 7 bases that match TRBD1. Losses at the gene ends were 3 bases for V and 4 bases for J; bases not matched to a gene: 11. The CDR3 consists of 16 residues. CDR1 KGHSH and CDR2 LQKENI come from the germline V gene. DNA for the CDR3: TGTGCCAGCTCACCGCGAGACGACAGGGCGAGAGAGACCCAGTACTTC. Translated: CASSPRDDRARETQYF. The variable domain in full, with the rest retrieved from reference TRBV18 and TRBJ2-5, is NAGVMQNPRHLVRRRGQEARLRCSPMKGHSHVYWYRQLPEEGLKFMVYLQKENIIDESGMPKERFSAEFPKEGPSILRIQQVVRGDSAAYFCASSPRDDRARETQYFGPGTRLLVL.